These 10 T cell receptor beta chains were all obtained from the same sample, sequenced in a study of Ad26.COV2.S vaccination and SARS-CoV-2 variants. As for treatment: approximately 18 received Ad26.COV2.S at low or high dose, single or two shots; five or six received placebo; per-sample allocation not given. Sampling was performed 63 days after the first vaccine or placebo injection. Assay: immunoSEQ multiplex PCR; the TCRdb copy retains only in-frame clones and omits some. Altogether about 350,000 clones are present, about 85% being singletons, with the ten largest covering approximately 5.9%. This specimen consisted of peripheral blood, obtained in a trial of Ad26.COV2.S vaccine versus placebo. The receptor source for this set is a person between 18 and 65 years old who received the Ad26.COV2.S COVID-19 vaccine or a placebo.

The chain couples TRBV7-8 to TRBJ2-1, with 7 bases matching TRBD1. CDR1 SGHVS and CDR2 FQNEAQ come from the germline V gene. The CDR3 length is 16 residues. V lost 1 base and J lost 7; bases outside the gene matches: 10. The CDR3 is CASSLGWQGVGNEQFF. Written as DNA, the CDR3 is TGTGCCAGCAGCTTAGGGTGGCAGGGGGTAGGGAATGAGCAGTTCTTC.

The chain links TRBV7-2 to TRBJ2-3; D may be TRBD1 (6 bases). The CDR3 totals 14 residues. Germline assignment: CDR1 SGHTA and CDR2 FQGNSA. The V gene lost 8 bases and the J gene lost 3 bases, with 15 bases spanning the gap. In nucleotides, the CDR3 is TGTGCCAGCGAGGACAGTGGGGGTACAGATACGCAGTATTTT. Translating it yields CASEDSGGTDTQYF. Full variable domain (outside the CDR3, taken from reference TRBV7-2 and TRBJ2-3): GAGVSQSPSNKVTEKGKDVELRCDPISGHTALYWYRQSLGQGLEFLIYFQGNSAPDKSGLPSDRFSAERTGGSVSTLTIQRTQQEDSAVYLCASEDSGGTDTQYFGPGTRLTVL.

This clone occurred once. The chain recombines TRBV4-3 with TRBJ1-4, with 8 nucleotides matching TRBD1. The length of the CDR3 is 18 residues. Trimming took 0 bases from V and 7 from J; bases not matched to a gene: 13. Germline loops: CDR1 LGHNA, CDR2 YSLEER. The DNA of the CDR3 is TGCGCCAGCAGCCAAGATCCCGGGACAGGCTTCGTTGGTGAAAAACTGTTTTTT. It codes for CASSQDPGTGFVGEKLFF.

V usage is TRBV6-5 and J usage is TRBJ1-5, with a tentative D call TRBD1 (5 bases). The CDR3 is 15 amino acids. Germline values: CDR1 MNHEY, CDR2 SVGAGI. Trimming removed 4 bases from V and 4 bases from J, with 14 bases in between. The CDR3 here is CASSFYGTENQPQHF. CDR3 DNA sequence: TGTGCCAGCAGTTTTTATGGGACGGAAAATCAGCCCCAGCATTTT.

This chain joins TRBV27 and TRBJ1-5; TRBD1 matches 7 bases. From germline, CDR1 is MNHEY and CDR2 SMNVEV (reference sequence). The CDR3 has 14 amino acids. With V trimmed by 6 bases and J by 11 bases, 13 bases remained unmatched. CDR3 DNA sequence: TGTGCCAGCAGGGTGAGGGAGGGGGCAGCGTCCCAGCATTTT. Its translation: CASRVREGAASQHF.

The chain is built from TRBV10-3 and TRBJ2-3; D gene ambiguous. CDR1 ENHRY and CDR2 SYGVKD come from the germline V gene. The CDR3 runs to 11 residues. V lost 8 bases to trimming and J lost 2 bases, with 5 bases between them. The CDR3 nucleotides read TGTGCCATCCAGGCCACAGATACGCAGTATTTT. This translates into CAIQATDTQYF.

The V gene is TRBV5-4, the J gene TRBJ2-1, with D unresolved. Trimming shortened V by 5 bases and J by 0 bases, and 15 bases separated the two germline ends. The CDR3 has 16 amino acids. Per germline, CDR1 SGHNT and CDR2 YYREEE (reference sequence). CDR3 in amino acids: CASSHVWTYSYNEQFF. In DNA, the CDR3 is TGTGCCAGCAGTCATGTTTGGACCTACTCCTACAATGAGCAGTTCTTC.

This sequence joins TRBV5-1 and TRBJ2-1; 9 bases are a match to TRBD1. Germline CDR1 SGHRS, CDR2 YFSETQ. The CDR3 has 15 residues. The V segment lost 7 bases and the J segment 6 bases; nucleotides outside the gene matches: 11. For the CDR3, the DNA is TGCGCCAGCGGAGGGGACAGGGAAACCTTCAATGAGCAGTTCTTC. This codes for CASGGDRETFNEQFF.

The chain is built from TRBV6-1 and TRBJ1-1; D unclear. The CDR3 has 13 residues. Trimming removed 0 bases from V and 5 bases from J, with 7 bases in between. Germline CDR1 reads MNHNS; CDR2 reads SASEGT. CDR3 in amino acids: CASSEAGRTEAFF. The CDR3 bases are TGTGCCAGCAGTGAAGCGGGCAGGACTGAAGCTTTCTTT.

This chain joins TRBV7-2 and TRBJ1-2; D is perhaps TRBD1 (6 bases). Germline V lookup: CDR1 SGHTA, CDR2 FQGNSA. The CDR3 covers 12 residues. The ends were cut back, 4 bases at V and 12 bases at J, with 15 bases in the middle. CDR3 bases: TGTGCCAGCAGCTATCGAGCCGCAGGGGACACCTTC. This translates into CASSYRAAGDTF. Full variable domain (missing parts from reference TRBV7-2 and TRBJ1-2): GAGVSQSPSNKVTEKGKDVELRCDPISGHTALYWYRQSLGQGLEFLIYFQGNSAPDKSGLPSDRFSAERTGGSVSTLTIQRTQQEDSAVYLCASSYRAAGDTFGSGTRLTVV.